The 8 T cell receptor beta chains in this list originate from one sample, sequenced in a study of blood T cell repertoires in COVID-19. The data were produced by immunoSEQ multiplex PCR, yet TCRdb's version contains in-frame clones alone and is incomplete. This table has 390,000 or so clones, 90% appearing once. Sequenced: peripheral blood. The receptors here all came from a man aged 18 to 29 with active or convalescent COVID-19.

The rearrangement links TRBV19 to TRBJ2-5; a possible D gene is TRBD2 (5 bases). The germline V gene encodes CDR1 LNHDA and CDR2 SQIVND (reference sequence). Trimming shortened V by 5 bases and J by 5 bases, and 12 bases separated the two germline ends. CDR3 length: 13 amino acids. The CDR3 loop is CASSSNSGETQYF. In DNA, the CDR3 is TGTGCCAGTAGTTCCAACTCGGGGGAGACCCAGTACTTC.

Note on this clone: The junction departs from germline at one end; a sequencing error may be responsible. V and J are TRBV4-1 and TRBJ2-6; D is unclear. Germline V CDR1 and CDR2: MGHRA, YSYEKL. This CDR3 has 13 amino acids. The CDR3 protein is CASSQDRGNVLTF. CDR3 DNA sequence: TGCGCCAGCAGCCAAGATCGAGGCAACGTGCTGACTTTC.

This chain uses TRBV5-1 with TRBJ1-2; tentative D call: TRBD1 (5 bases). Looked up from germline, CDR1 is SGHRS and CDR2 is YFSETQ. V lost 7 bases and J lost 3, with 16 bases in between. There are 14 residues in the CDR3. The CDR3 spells CASGLTEKYYGYTF. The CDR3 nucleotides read TGCGCCAGCGGCCTGACAGAAAAATACTATGGCTACACCTTC.

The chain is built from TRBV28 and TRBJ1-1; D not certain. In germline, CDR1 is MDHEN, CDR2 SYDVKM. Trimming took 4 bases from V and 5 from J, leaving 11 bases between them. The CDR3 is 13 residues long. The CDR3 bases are TGTGCCAGCAGTTCCCCACGGGTAACTGAAGCTTTCTTT. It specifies CASSSPRVTEAFF.

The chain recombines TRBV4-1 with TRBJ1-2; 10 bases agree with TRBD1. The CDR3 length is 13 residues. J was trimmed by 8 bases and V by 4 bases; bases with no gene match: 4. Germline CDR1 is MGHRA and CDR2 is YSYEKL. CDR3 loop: CASSPGTGDGYTF. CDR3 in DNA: TGCGCCAGCAGCCCCGGGACAGGGGACGGCTACACCTTC.

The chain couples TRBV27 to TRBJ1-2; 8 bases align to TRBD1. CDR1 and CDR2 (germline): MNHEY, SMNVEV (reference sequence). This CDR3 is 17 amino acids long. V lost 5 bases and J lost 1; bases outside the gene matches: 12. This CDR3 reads CASSGGTGSLSNYGYTF. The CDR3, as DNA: TGTGCCAGCAGTGGGGGGACAGGAAGTCTCAGTAACTATGGCTACACCTTC.

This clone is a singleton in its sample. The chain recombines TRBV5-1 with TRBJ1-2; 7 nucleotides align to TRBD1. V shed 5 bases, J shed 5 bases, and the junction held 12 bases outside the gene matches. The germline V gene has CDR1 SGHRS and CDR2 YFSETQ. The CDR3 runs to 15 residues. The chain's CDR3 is CASSRDSPLYYGYTF. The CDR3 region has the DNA TGCGCCAGCAGTCGGGACAGCCCCCTCTATTATGGCTACACCTTC.

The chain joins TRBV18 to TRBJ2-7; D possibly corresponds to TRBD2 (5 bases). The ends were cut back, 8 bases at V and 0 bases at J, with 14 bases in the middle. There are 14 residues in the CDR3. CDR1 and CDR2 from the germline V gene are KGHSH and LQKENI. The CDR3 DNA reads TGTGCCAGCCGGGTTTCGGGGAGCTCCTACGAGCAGTACTTC. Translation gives CASRVSGSSYEQYF. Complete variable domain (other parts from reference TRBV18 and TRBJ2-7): NAGVMQNPRHLVRRRGQEARLRCSPMKGHSHVYWYRQLPEEGLKFMVYLQKENIIDESGMPKERFSAEFPKEGPSILRIQQVVRGDSAAYFCASRVSGSSYEQYFGPGTRLTVT.